The rows below give T cell receptor beta chains drawn from one sample of a study of vaccination effects on CD4 cells after COVID-19. Their target antigens are unknown. Clones were read by immunoSEQ multiplex PCR, and TCRdb kept only the in-frame ones, dropping some. This table has fewer than 35,000 clones, less than 85% appearing once. The sequencing here drew on CD4+ T cells from PBMCs cultured without peptide, taken before COVID-19 vaccination. Every receptor here comes from a human donor who received a COVID-19 vaccine. Each CDR3 is given with its conserved first and last residue. Clone sizes are given selectively: once, few, many, or a class where the clone is expanded.

clone_size	v_call	j_call	cdr3_aa
few	TRBV27	TRBJ2-1	CASSRGIGVSSSYNEQFF
.	TRBV12-2	TRBJ2-3	CASRLGPVATSGGLRYTDTQYF
.	TRBV6-5	TRBJ1-1	CASSYNSVGPEAFF
.	TRBV5-1	TRBJ1-1	CASSLTGTANTEAFF
few	TRBV11-2	TRBJ2-5	CASSSQGQGLQETQYF
.	TRBV29-1	TRBJ1-1	CSVEAAMNTEAFF
.	TRBV15	TRBJ2-7	CATSRDTVSYEQYF
.	TRBV7-9	TRBJ1-1	CASSLVHPEAFF
.	TRBV5-6	TRBJ1-3	CASSFWNSGNTIYF
.	TRBV7-9	TRBJ2-7	CASSQGQGLYEQYF
.	TRBV19	TRBJ1-3	CASSVAAGNTIYF